This T cell receptor beta chain was identified in a study of T cells in Graves' hyperthyroidism and ophthalmopathy. This CDR3 is built from 13 residues. Germline V gene data show CDR1 as SQVTM and CDR2 as ANQGSEA. Trimming stripped 4 bases from V and 3 bases from J, with 13 bases between. This clonotype appeared a few times. Its specificity is unknown. RNA transcripts provided the source from which TCR beta CDR3 regions were amplified. The HTBI set primed first-round TCR CDR3 RT-PCR. TCRdb recomputed calls from the multiplex PCR reads with MiXCR, one row per CDR3 protein. The sample records hundreds of thousands of distinct CDR3 sequences, roughly 14% being singletons. Overall study results and limits: In blood, most of the thyroid clonotypes expanded above 0.001 were also present.

When hyperthyroidism was first diagnosed, the blood sample was taken, preceding any ophthalmopathy symptoms. This clonotype was sampled from a woman aged 25 to 39 with Graves' hyperthyroidism that later progressed to Graves' ophthalmopathy. The chain links TRBV29-1 to TRBJ2-7; a weak D match, TRBD2 (6 bases). The sequencing input was blood. In DNA form, the CDR3 reads TGCAGCGTTGCAGGGAGGCCCCACTACGAGCAGTACTTC. This codes for CSVAGRPHYEQYF.